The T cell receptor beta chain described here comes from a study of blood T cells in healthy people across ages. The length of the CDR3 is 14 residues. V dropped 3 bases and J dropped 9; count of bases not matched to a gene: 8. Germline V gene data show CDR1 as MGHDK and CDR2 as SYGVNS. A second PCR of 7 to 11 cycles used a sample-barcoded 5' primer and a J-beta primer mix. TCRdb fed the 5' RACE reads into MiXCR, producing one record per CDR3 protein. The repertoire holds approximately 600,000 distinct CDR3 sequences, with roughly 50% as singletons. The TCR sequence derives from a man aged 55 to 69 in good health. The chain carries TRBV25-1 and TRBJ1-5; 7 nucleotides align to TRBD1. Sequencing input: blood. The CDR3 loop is CASSESGGRRPQHF. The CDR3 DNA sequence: TGTGCCAGCAGTGAGTCAGGGGGTCGTCGGCCCCAGCATTTT.